The 8 T cell receptor beta chains listed next were all sequenced from one sample in a study of blood T cell repertoires in COVID-19. Here immunoSEQ multiplex PCR was the method, and the copy in TCRdb shows in-frame clones only, minus some. The sample has about 58,000 clones; approximately 90% are singletons. Sequenced sample: peripheral blood. These receptors were collected from a woman aged 60 to 75 with active COVID-19.

The chain has TRBV10-2 and TRBJ1-5; 9 nucleotides line up with TRBD1. The CDR3 spans 14 residues. J was trimmed by 3 bases and V by 8 bases; bases with no gene match: 5. CDR1 and CDR2 (germline): WSHSY, SAAADI. DNA for the CDR3: TGCGCCAGCGGGGACAGGGACTCCAATCAGCCCCAGCATTTT. As protein: CASGDRDSNQPQHF.

The CDR3 region is CASTPRGVVTRSYNSPLHF. Written as DNA, the CDR3 is TGTGCCAGCACCCCCAGGGGGGTGGTCACGCGGTCCTATAATTCACCCCTCCACTTT. This rearrangement joins TRBV27 to TRBJ1-6; TRBD1 matches 7 bases. The CDR3 sequence is 19 residues long. CDR1 is MNHEY and CDR2 is SMNVEV in the germline V gene (reference sequence). The V and J ends lost 7 bases and 1 base, in that order; junction bases with no gene match: 16.

This chain uses TRBV20-1 with TRBJ2-3; TRBD2 matches 7 bases. The trim removed 3 bases at V and 2 bases at J, leaving 11 bases unmatched. The CDR3 covers 16 residues. Germline V gene data show CDR1 as DFQATT and CDR2 as SNEGSKA (reference sequence). CDR3 amino acids: CSASPPFRGDTDTQYF. The CDR3 bases are TGCAGTGCTAGTCCCCCATTCCGGGGGGACACAGATACGCAGTATTTT.

V usage is TRBV18 and J usage is TRBJ2-1; perhaps TRBD2 as D (7 bases). CDR1 KGHSH and CDR2 LQKENI come from the germline V gene. Trimming left V 1 base short and J 8 bases short, with 15 bases between. The CDR3 runs to 15 residues. The CDR3 sequence is CASSPRGGGTDEQFF. The CDR3 DNA is TGTGCCAGCTCACCACGCGGGGGCGGGACGGATGAGCAGTTCTTC.

A few counts support this clone. CDR3 amino acids: CASSVQAGNPYEQYF. CDR3 DNA sequence: TGCGCCAGCAGCGTACAAGCGGGGAACCCCTACGAGCAGTACTTC. The V and J genes are TRBV5-1 and TRBJ2-7; 7 bases fit TRBD2. With V trimmed by 4 bases and J by 2 bases, 9 bases remained unmatched. The CDR3 totals 15 residues. Germline assignment: CDR1 SGHRS and CDR2 YFSETQ.

V and J are TRBV30 and TRBJ1-2, with D perhaps TRBD1 (5 bases). With 8 bases removed from V and 4 bases from J, the gap between germline ends came to 17 bases. CDR3 size: 13 residues. Per germline, CDR1 GTSNPN and CDR2 SVGIG (reference sequence). The CDR3 nucleotides read TGTGCCCGAGGGTCCCAGGGAGGCTATGGCTACACCTTC. It yields the protein CARGSQGGYGYTF. Full variable domain (remainder filled in from reference TRBV30 and TRBJ1-2): SQTIHQWPATLVQPVGSPLSLECTVEGTSNPNLYWYRQAAGRGLQLLFYSVGIGQISSEVPQNLSASRPQDRQFILSSKKLLLSDSGFYLCARGSQGGYGYTFGSGTRLTVV.

The V gene is TRBV6-5, the J gene TRBJ1-1; perhaps TRBD1 as D (6 bases). This CDR3 region has 15 residues. Germline assignment: CDR1 MNHEY and CDR2 SVGAGI. V shed 5 bases and J shed 0 bases, with 13 bases lying between them. CDR3: CASSRTGQMNTEAFF. In DNA, the CDR3 is TGTGCCAGCAGTAGGACGGGACAAATGAACACTGAAGCTTTCTTT.

The rearrangement joins TRBV19 to TRBJ1-1; possible D gene TRBD1, 5 bases. This CDR3 has 16 amino acids. The germline V gene has CDR1 LNHDA and CDR2 SQIVND (reference sequence). V lost 4 bases and J 4 bases, leaving 19 bases between the germline ends. This CDR3 is CASSTAVRVWGTEAFF. The CDR3 DNA is TGTGCCAGTAGTACCGCAGTCAGGGTTTGGGGCACTGAAGCTTTCTTT.